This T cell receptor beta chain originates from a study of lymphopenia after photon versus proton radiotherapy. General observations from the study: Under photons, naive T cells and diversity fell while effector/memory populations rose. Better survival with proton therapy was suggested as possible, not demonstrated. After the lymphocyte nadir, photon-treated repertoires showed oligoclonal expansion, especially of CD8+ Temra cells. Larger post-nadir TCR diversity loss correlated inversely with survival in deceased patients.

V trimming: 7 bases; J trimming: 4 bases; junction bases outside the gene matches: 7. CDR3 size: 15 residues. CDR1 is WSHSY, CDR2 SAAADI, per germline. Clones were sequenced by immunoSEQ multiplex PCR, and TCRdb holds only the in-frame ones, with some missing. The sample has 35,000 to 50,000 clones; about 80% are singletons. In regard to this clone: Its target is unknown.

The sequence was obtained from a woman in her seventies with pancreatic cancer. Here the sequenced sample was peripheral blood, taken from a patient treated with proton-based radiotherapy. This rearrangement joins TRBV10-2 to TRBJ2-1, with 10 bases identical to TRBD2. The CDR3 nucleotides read TGCGCCAGCACCTTAGCGGGAGGAGGATACAATGAGCAGTTCTTC. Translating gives CASTLAGGGYNEQFF.